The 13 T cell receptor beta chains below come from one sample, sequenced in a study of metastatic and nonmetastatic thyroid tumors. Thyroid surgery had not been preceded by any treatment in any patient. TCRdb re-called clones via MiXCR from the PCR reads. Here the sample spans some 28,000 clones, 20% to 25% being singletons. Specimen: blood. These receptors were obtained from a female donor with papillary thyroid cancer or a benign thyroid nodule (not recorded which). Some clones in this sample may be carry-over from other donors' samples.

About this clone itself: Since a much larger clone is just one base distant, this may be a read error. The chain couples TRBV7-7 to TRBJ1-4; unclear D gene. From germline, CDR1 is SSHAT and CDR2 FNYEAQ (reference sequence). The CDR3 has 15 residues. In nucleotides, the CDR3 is TGTGCTAACAGCTTGTCCTGGGAACGGAGCGAAAAACTGTTTTTT. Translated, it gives CANSLSWERSEKLFF.

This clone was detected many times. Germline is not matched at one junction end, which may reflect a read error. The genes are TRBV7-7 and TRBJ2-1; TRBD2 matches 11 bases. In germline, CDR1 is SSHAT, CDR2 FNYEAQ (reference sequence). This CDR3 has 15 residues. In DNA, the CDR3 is TGTGCTAGCAGCCCAGGGACTAGCGGCAAGAATGAGCAGTTCTTC. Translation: CASSPGTSGKNEQFF.

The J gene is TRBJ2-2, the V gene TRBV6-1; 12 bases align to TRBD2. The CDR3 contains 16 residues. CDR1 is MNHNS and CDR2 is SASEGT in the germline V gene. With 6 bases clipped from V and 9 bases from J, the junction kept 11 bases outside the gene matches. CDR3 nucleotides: TGTGCCAGCAGAGATCTAGCGGGAGGGAGTTCCCGGGAGCTGTTTTTT. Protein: CASRDLAGGSSRELFF.

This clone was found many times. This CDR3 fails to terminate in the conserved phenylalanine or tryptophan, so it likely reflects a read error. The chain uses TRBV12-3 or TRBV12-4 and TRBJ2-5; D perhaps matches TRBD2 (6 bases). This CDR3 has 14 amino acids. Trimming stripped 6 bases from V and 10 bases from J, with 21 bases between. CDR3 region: CASSMATYGRDQYL. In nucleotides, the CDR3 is TGTGCCAGCAGCATGGCGACCTACGGGCGGGACCAGTACCTC.

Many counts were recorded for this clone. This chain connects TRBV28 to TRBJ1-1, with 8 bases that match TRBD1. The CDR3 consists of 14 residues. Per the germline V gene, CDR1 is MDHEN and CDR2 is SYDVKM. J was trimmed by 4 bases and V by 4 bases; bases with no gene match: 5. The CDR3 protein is CASSSGQGFTEAFF. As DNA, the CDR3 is TGTGCCAGCAGTTCCGGACAGGGATTCACTGAAGCTTTCTTT.

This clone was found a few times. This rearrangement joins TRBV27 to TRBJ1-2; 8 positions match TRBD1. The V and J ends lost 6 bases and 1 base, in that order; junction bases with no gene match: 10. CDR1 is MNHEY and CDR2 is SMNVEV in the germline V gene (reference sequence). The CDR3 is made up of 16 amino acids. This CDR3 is CASRTTAGGSNYGYTF. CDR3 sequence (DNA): TGTGCCAGCAGGACCACGGCAGGGGGCAGTAACTATGGCTACACCTTC.

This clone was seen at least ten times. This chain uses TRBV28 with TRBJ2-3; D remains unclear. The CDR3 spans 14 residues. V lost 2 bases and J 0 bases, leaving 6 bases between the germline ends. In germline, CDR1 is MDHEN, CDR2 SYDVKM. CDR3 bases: TGTGCCAGCAGTTTAGGGGATAGCACAGATACGCAGTATTTT. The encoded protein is CASSLGDSTDTQYF.

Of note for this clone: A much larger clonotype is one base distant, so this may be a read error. CDR3 residues: CASSNPGGELFF. CDR3 DNA sequence: TGCGCCAGCAGCAACCCGGGAGGGGAGCTGTTTTTT. The J gene is TRBJ2-2, the V gene TRBV5-1, with TRBD2 as a possible D gene (5 bases). The ends were cut back, 4 bases at V and 8 bases at J, with 9 bases in the middle. The CDR3 totals 12 residues. Germline CDR1 is SGHRS and CDR2 is YFSETQ.

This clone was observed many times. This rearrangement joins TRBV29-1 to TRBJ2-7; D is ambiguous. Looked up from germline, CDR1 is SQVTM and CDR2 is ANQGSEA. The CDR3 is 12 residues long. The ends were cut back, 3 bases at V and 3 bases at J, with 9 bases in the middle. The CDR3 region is CSVDLDGYEQYF. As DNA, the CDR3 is TGCAGCGTTGATTTGGATGGCTACGAGCAGTACTTC.

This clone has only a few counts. CDR3 region: CASSEGRARSYEQYF. The CDR3 region has the DNA TGTGCCAGCAGTGAAGGAAGGGCCCGGTCGTACGAGCAGTACTTC. The chain uses TRBV2 and TRBJ2-7; no reliable D call. Germline loops: CDR1 SNHLY, CDR2 FYNNEI. Trimming left V 1 base short and J 4 bases short, with 14 bases between. This CDR3 comprises 15 residues.

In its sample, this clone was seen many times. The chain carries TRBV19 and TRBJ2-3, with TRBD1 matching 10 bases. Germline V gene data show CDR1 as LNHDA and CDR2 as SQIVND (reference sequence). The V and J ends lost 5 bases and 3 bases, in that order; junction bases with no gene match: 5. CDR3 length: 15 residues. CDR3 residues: CASSQRTGGTDTQYF. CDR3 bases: TGTGCCAGTAGTCAAAGGACAGGGGGAACAGATACGCAGTATTTT.

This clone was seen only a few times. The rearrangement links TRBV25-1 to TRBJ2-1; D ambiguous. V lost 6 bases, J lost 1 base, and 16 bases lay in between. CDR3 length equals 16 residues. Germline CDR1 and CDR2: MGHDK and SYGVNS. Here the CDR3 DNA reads TGTGCCAGCAGAGGTACACGGGCCACTTCCTACAATGAGCAGTTCTTC. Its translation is CASRGTRATSYNEQFF.

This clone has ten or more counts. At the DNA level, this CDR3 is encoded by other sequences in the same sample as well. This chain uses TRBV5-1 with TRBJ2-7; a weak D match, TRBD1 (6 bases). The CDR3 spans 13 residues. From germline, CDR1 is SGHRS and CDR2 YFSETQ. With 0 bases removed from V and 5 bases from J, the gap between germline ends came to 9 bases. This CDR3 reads CASSLGGHDEQYF. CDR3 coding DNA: TGCGCCAGCAGCTTGGGGGGACACGACGAGCAGTACTTC.